This T cell receptor (beta chain) was recovered during a study of a mutant IDH1 vaccine in newly diagnosed glioma. Looking at the study overall: Once 4-6 weeks had passed after radiotherapy alone, vaccination started, or it started with temozolomide cycles. Treated patients had a mean age of approximately 40 years and a sex split that was roughly 60% male and 37.5% female.

Study results and caveats: Most patients, roughly 92%, showed vaccine-induced immune responses. Pseudoprogression appears to have had no connection to changes in top peripheral T cell clonotypes.

Regarding this clone: Its antigen is not known.

Assay: immunoSEQ multiplex PCR; the TCRdb copy retains only in-frame clones and omits some. The sample consists of 110,000 or so clones, almost 90% of them appearing once. The sample's time point: week 11, during vaccination. Vaccination used 300 ug of mutant IDH1 20-mer peptide per dose, with topical imiquimod. CDR1 and CDR2 (germline): MNHNY, SVGAGI (reference sequence). This CDR3 has 14 amino acids. The V gene lost 4 bases and the J gene lost 5 bases, with 12 bases spanning the gap. The chain is built from TRBV6-6 and TRBJ1-5, with a weak D call TRBD1 (5 bases). This sequence originates from a woman in her 50s with glioma. The sequences come from PBMCs, collected from a glioma patient whose treatment included an IDH1 peptide vaccine. CDR3 DNA: TGTGCCAGCAGTTCGCCACAGGATTATCAGCCCCAGCATTTT. This encodes CASSSPQDYQPQHF.